Following are 2 T cell receptor beta chains from one sample sequenced in a study of human T cells and chemical hapten exposure. Time point specified: healthy volunteer bleed at 6 weeks. Unfractionated whole blood yielded total RNA. From the RACE reads, TCRdb called clonotypes with MiXCR, one entry per CDR3 protein. The sample gives 65,000 to 95,000 distinct CDR3 sequences, around 9.4% of which show up once; about 1.8% is in the top ten. The sequencing sample was made of whole blood. The receptors here all came from a female donor in good health. Some clones in this sample may be carry-over from other donors' samples.

The chain has TRBV7-2 and TRBJ1-5, with TRBD1 matching 7 bases. V gave up 1 base and J gave up 5 bases; unmatched junction bases: 5. This CDR3 has 15 residues. The germline V gene has CDR1 SGHTA and CDR2 FQGNSA. This chain's CDR3 is CASSLGQGRDQPQHF. CDR3 coding DNA: TGTGCCAGCAGCTTAGGACAGGGAAGAGATCAGCCCCAGCATTTT.

Only a few counts were recorded for this clonotype. The chain is built from TRBV27 and TRBJ1-6; 8 bases agree with TRBD1. Germline CDR1 MNHEY, CDR2 SMNVEV (reference sequence). V gave up 2 bases and J gave up 0 bases; unmatched junction bases: 18. The CDR3 totals 22 residues. The CDR3 loop is CASSLLYRGRLHSSSYNSPLHF. CDR3 sequence (DNA): TGTGCCAGCAGTTTACTATACAGGGGGAGATTACACTCCTCCTCCTATAATTCACCCCTCCACTTT.